A selection of T cell receptor beta chains follows, all from one sample in a study of OX40 agonist ivuxolimab in advanced cancers. The table came from immunoSEQ multiplex PCR; TCRdb's copy has only in-frame clones and leaves some out. The sample lists about 76,000 clones, around nine tenths seen once, with roughly 0.98% in the top ten. Sample: CD4+ or CD8+ T cells sorted from blood, taken in a trial of the OX40 agonist ivuxolimab. Receptors originate from an adult with an advanced solid tumor such as melanoma, head and neck, liver or kidney cancer. CDR3s include the opening cysteine and the closing phenylalanine or tryptophan. The D gene is left open where the match is weak. Some rows have no size entry. The others give once, few or many, or a class for an expanded clone.

clone size	D gene	CDR3 length	J gene	V gene	CDR3 DNA	CDR3 protein
-	TRBD2	15	TRBJ2-5	TRBV4-2	TGTGCCAGCAGTCGGACTAGCGGGACCCAAGAGACCCAGTACTTC	CASSRTSGTQETQYF
-	TRBD2	15	TRBJ2-3	TRBV28	TGTGCCAGCAGTCCTAGCGGACTTAGCACAGATACGCAGTATTTT	CASSPSGLSTDTQYF
-	-	13	TRBJ2-2	TRBV28	TGTGCCAGCAAGGACTACTCCACCGGGGAGCTGTTTTTT	CASKDYSTGELFF
-	-	18	TRBJ1-1	TRBV19	TGTGCCAGTAGTATCAACCGACCCGGGCAATCAGAGAACACTGAAGCTTTCTTT	CASSINRPGQSENTEAFF
-	-	13	TRBJ1-1	TRBV6-6	TGTGCCAGCAGTTACTCGGGGACGGCTGAAGCTTTCTTT	CASSYSGTAEAFF
-	TRBD1	15	TRBJ1-6	TRBV6-1	TGTGCCAGCAGTGAACCGGGACAGGGCCCCTCACCCCTCCACTTT	CASSEPGQGPSPLHF
-	-	14	TRBJ2-3	TRBV27	TGTGCCAGCAGTTTATACGTTAGCACAGATACGCAGTATTTT	CASSLYVSTDTQYF
-	-	14	TRBJ2-7	TRBV19	TGTGCCAGTAGTATCTTGGCAGGGAAATACGAGCAGTACTTC	CASSILAGKYEQYF
-	TRBD1	18	TRBJ2-7	TRBV5-1	TGCGCCAGCAGCCCGGGACAGAGTGGGGGACCAAGCCGATACGAGCAGTACTTC	CASSPGQSGGPSRYEQYF
few	TRBD2	19	TRBJ2-7	TRBV28	TGTGCCAGCAGTTTATCAGGGACTAGCGGGAGCCGTCCCCCCTACGAGCAGTACTTC	CASSLSGTSGSRPPYEQYF
once	TRBD2	16	TRBJ2-3	TRBV5-1	TGCGCCAGCAGCTCCGGGACTAGCGGGAGCACAGATACGCAGTATTTT	CASSSGTSGSTDTQYF
-	TRBD1	15	TRBJ1-1	TRBV6-5	TGTGCCAGCAGGGGGTTTAAGGGGGCCTATGCTGAAGCTTTCTTT	CASRGFKGAYAEAFF
-	-	14	TRBJ1-2	TRBV28	TGTGCCAGCAGTTTATGGACGAGGCCCCATGGCTACACCTTC	CASSLWTRPHGYTF
-	TRBD2	15	TRBJ2-1	TRBV19	TGTGCCAGTAGTATTACTAGCGGGAGGGTAAATGAGCAGTTCTTC	CASSITSGRVNEQFF
-	-	14	TRBJ1-1	TRBV30	TGTGCCTGGACCCGGACAAACCAGAACACTGAAGCTTTCTTT	CAWTRTNQNTEAFF
-	-	18	TRBJ2-7	TRBV11-2	TGTGCCAGCAGCTTATCTTTTCGGGTGGGCAGTCGAACATACGAGCAGTACTTC	CASSLSFRVGSRTYEQYF
-	TRBD1	18	TRBJ2-7	TRBV4-1	TGCGCCAGCAGCCAAGATTATATTGGGACAGGGACTCCTAACGAGCAGTACTTC	CASSQDYIGTGTPNEQYF
-	TRBD2	17	TRBJ2-5	TRBV7-9	TGTGCCAGCAGCTTAGGTCGGGCTAGCGGGAGCCGGGAGACCCAGTACTTC	CASSLGRASGSRETQYF
-	TRBD2	18	TRBJ2-1	TRBV7-9	TGTGCCAGCAGCTTAGTCCGACTAGCGGGAGGGACCTACAATGAGCAGTTCTTC	CASSLVRLAGGTYNEQFF
-	TRBD1	15	TRBJ2-1	TRBV6-5	TGTGCCAGCAGGGGGCCGGGACAGGCCCACAATGAGCAGTTCTTC	CASRGPGQAHNEQFF
-	TRBD2	18	TRBJ2-7	TRBV5-4	TGTGCCAGCAGCTTACCGCCCGGGTCAGCGGGAGGAACCTACGAGCAGTACTTC	CASSLPPGSAGGTYEQYF
-	-	20	TRBJ2-4	TRBV27	TGTGCCAGCAGTTACCGCCTTCCGGGACAAGGGGGACTAGCCAAAAACATTCAGTACTTC	CASSYRLPGQGGLAKNIQYF
-	-	15	TRBJ2-3	TRBV28	TGTGCCAGCAGGGGAGGGGGTCCTGGCACAGATACGCAGTATTTT	CASRGGGPGTDTQYF
-	-	12	TRBJ2-1	TRBV6-5	TGTGCCAGCAGTCGGGACGGCAATGAGCAGTTCTTC	CASSRDGNEQFF
-	-	22	TRBJ2-1	TRBV28	TGTGCCAGCAGTCCCGGGTTGTTTGGTATGGGAAATGGAGCGGCCACCTACAATGAGCAGTTCTTC	CASSPGLFGMGNGAATYNEQFF
-	TRBD2	15	TRBJ2-2	TRBV7-3	TGTGCCAGCAGCTTAATCAACGGGAGGGGCGGGGAGCTGTTTTTT	CASSLINGRGGELFF
-	TRBD2	14	TRBJ2-3	TRBV2	TGTGCCAGCAGTTCCGGGACTAGCCCAGATACGCAGTATTTT	CASSSGTSPDTQYF
-	TRBD1	15	TRBJ2-4	TRBV28	TGTGCCAGCAGTTTCCAGACAGGGGTTGGGAACATTCAGTACTTC	CASSFQTGVGNIQYF
-	TRBD1	16	TRBJ1-5	TRBV19	TGTGCCAGTAGTATTTTAGGGGGCGCGGGCAATCAGCCCCAGCATTTT	CASSILGGAGNQPQHF
-	TRBD2	16	TRBJ2-7	TRBV4-3	TGCGCCAGCAGCCAAGAAGGGACTAGCGCCTCCTACGAGCAGTACTTC	CASSQEGTSASYEQYF
-	-	16	TRBJ2-1	TRBV19	TGTGCCAGTAGCATGCCCAGGGGGGGTTCCTACAATGAGCAGTTCTTC	CASSMPRGGSYNEQFF
-	-	15	TRBJ2-5	TRBV21-1	TGTGCCAGCAGCACAGGACAGGGGGCGCGGGAGACCCAGTACTTC	CASSTGQGARETQYF
-	TRBD2	16	TRBJ2-1	TRBV4-2	TGTGCCAGCAGCCAAGATGGGCTAGCGGGGTACAATGAGCAGTTCTTC	CASSQDGLAGYNEQFF
-	TRBD1	14	TRBJ2-7	TRBV11-2	TGTGCCAGCAGCTCCCGGGACAGGGGTTACGAGCAGTACTTC	CASSSRDRGYEQYF
-	TRBD1	14	TRBJ2-7	TRBV5-1	TGCGCCAGCAGCTCGGGACAGGCCTCCTACGAGCAGTACTTC	CASSSGQASYEQYF
once	-	15	TRBJ2-2	TRBV6-1	TGTGCCAGCAGTCGCGATTATAGGAGTGCCGGGGAGCTGTTTTTT	CASSRDYRSAGELFF
few	-	13	TRBJ1-2	TRBV14	TGTGCCAGCAGCCCCTACTTGAACTATGGCTACACCTTC	CASSPYLNYGYTF
once	-	14	TRBJ2-1	TRBV7-8	TGTGCCAGCAGCTTAGACGGGGGAGACAATGAGCAGTTCTTC	CASSLDGGDNEQFF
-	-	16	TRBJ1-3	TRBV4-2	TGTGCCAGCAGCCAAGAACAGGGCAAGGCTGGAAACACCATATATTTT	CASSQEQGKAGNTIYF
-	-	12	TRBJ2-1	TRBV4-2	TGTGCCAGCGGGGATCTCTACAATGAGCAGTTCTTC	CASGDLYNEQFF
-	-	14	TRBJ1-5	TRBV10-2	TGCGCCAGCGCGGGAGGGGTAAGCAATCAGCCCCAGCATTTT	CASAGGVSNQPQHF
-	-	12	TRBJ1-2	TRBV6-5	TGTGCCAGCAGTTACTCGTTAGGTGGCTACACCTTC	CASSYSLGGYTF
-	TRBD1	16	TRBJ2-1	TRBV5-1	TGCGCCAGCAGCTTGGCGACAGGGGGCACTCGGGATGAGCAGTTCTTC	CASSLATGGTRDEQFF
-	TRBD2	17	TRBJ2-5	TRBV19	TGTGCCAGTAGTATAGGGGGACTAGCGGGAATCGGAGAGACCCAGTACTTC	CASSIGGLAGIGETQYF
-	-	13	TRBJ1-2	TRBV10-3	TGTGCCATCAGTGAAAGGGGAGGCTATGGCTACACCTTC	CAISERGGYGYTF